This is a list of T cell receptor beta chains from one sample in a study of human thymus T cells. Repertoires were generated with immunoSEQ multiplex PCR, while TCRdb's copy carries only in-frame clones and drops some. The sample lists 40,000 to 55,000 clones, 94% occurring once. The sample taken for sequencing was blood. These receptors all come from a boy in the first two years of life with a congenital heart defect but otherwise immunologically healthy. Each CDR3 is given with its conserved first and last residue. The D gene is left open where the match is weak. The listing skips clone size in some rows; elsewhere it reads once, few, many or a size class.

D gene: -
J gene: TRBJ1-1
clone size: -
V gene: TRBV4-3
CDR3 DNA: TGCGCCAGCAGACCTAGATTAAAGGGAAACACTGAAGCTTTCTTT
CDR3 protein: CASRPRLKGNTEAFF

D gene: -
J gene: TRBJ1-3
clone size: -
V gene: TRBV30
CDR3 DNA: TGTGCCTGGAGTACAGGAAACTCTGGAAACACCATATATTTT
CDR3 protein: CAWSTGNSGNTIYF

D gene: -
J gene: TRBJ2-3
clone size: once
V gene: TRBV7-2
CDR3 DNA: TGTGCCAGCAGCTCCCAGGGGACTACCTCCACAGATACGCAGTATTTT
CDR3 protein: CASSSQGTTSTDTQYF

D gene: -
J gene: TRBJ1-2
clone size: -
V gene: TRBV6-5
CDR3 DNA: TGTGCCAGCAGACAGGGCTCGGGCTACACCTTC
CDR3 protein: CASRQGSGYTF

D gene: -
J gene: TRBJ2-1
clone size: -
V gene: TRBV5-1
CDR3 DNA: TGCGCCAGCAGAGCAAGCTATGAGCAGTTCTTC
CDR3 protein: CASRASYEQFF

D gene: -
J gene: TRBJ2-2
clone size: -
V gene: TRBV5-4
CDR3 DNA: TGTGCCAGCAGCTCTGGAGTGGCAGGGGACACCGGGGAGCTGTTTTTT
CDR3 protein: CASSSGVAGDTGELFF

D gene: TRBD1
J gene: TRBJ2-7
clone size: -
V gene: TRBV4-2
CDR3 DNA: TGTGCCAGCAGCCAAAGACAGGGTGACGAGCAGTACTTC
CDR3 protein: CASSQRQGDEQYF

D gene: TRBD2
J gene: TRBJ2-3
clone size: -
V gene: TRBV9
CDR3 DNA: TGTGCCAGCAGCGAAGGACTAGCGGGAATCACAGATACGCAGTATTTT
CDR3 protein: CASSEGLAGITDTQYF

D gene: -
J gene: TRBJ1-4
clone size: -
V gene: TRBV27
CDR3 DNA: TGTGCCAGCAGTTTATCGTGGAAGGGTGAAAAACTGTTTTTT
CDR3 protein: CASSLSWKGEKLFF

D gene: TRBD2
J gene: TRBJ2-4
clone size: -
V gene: TRBV28
CDR3 DNA: TGTGCCAGCACCCGACGACTAGCGGGGGCCAAAAACATTCAGTACTTC
CDR3 protein: CASTRRLAGAKNIQYF

D gene: -
J gene: TRBJ1-6
clone size: -
V gene: TRBV11-2
CDR3 DNA: TGTGCCAGCAGCTTCTCGAGGGGGGGAAATTCACCCCTCCACTTT
CDR3 protein: CASSFSRGGNSPLHF

D gene: -
J gene: TRBJ1-6
clone size: -
V gene: TRBV30
CDR3 DNA: TGTGCCTGGAGTGTACGGAATTCACCCCTCCACTTT
CDR3 protein: CAWSVRNSPLHF

D gene: -
J gene: TRBJ1-1
clone size: -
V gene: TRBV7-9
CDR3 DNA: TGTGCCAGCAGCTTAGCTTTTGAAGCTTTCTTT
CDR3 protein: CASSLAFEAFF

D gene: -
J gene: TRBJ1-6
clone size: -
V gene: TRBV19
CDR3 DNA: TGTGCCAGTAAAGGAGGGGCTAATTCACCCCTCCACTTT
CDR3 protein: CASKGGANSPLHF

D gene: -
J gene: TRBJ2-2
clone size: -
V gene: TRBV7-2
CDR3 DNA: TGTGCCAGCAGCTTGTCTCCCACCGGGGAGCTGTTTTTT
CDR3 protein: CASSLSPTGELFF

D gene: -
J gene: TRBJ1-3
clone size: -
V gene: TRBV6-1
CDR3 DNA: TGTGCCAGCAGGCAGTACTCTGGAAACACCATATATTTT
CDR3 protein: CASRQYSGNTIYF

D gene: -
J gene: TRBJ1-6
clone size: -
V gene: TRBV7-2
CDR3 DNA: TGTGCCAGCGGGGTTTTTACGGGACGGAATAATTCACCCCTCCACTTT
CDR3 protein: CASGVFTGRNNSPLHF

D gene: -
J gene: TRBJ2-2
clone size: once
V gene: TRBV7-6
CDR3 DNA: TGTGCCAGCAGCTGGGACAAAAAACTACAGGACGGGGAGCTGTTTTTT
CDR3 protein: CASSWDKKLQDGELFF

D gene: TRBD1
J gene: TRBJ2-7
clone size: -
V gene: TRBV6-4
CDR3 DNA: TGTGCCAGCGGATACAGGGGGCAGGAGTACGAGCAGTACTTC
CDR3 protein: CASGYRGQEYEQYF

D gene: TRBD2
J gene: TRBJ2-2
clone size: once
V gene: TRBV4-2
CDR3 DNA: TGTGCCAGCAGCCAAGTGACTAGCGGGGGCGAAGGGGAGCTGTTTTTT
CDR3 protein: CASSQVTSGGEGELFF

D gene: -
J gene: TRBJ2-1
clone size: -
V gene: TRBV19
CDR3 DNA: TGTGCCAGTAGTCCCTGGGGGACAGGCGGGGGGTTGGGGCAGGACAATGAGCAGTTCTTC
CDR3 protein: CASSPWGTGGGLGQDNEQFF

D gene: -
J gene: TRBJ1-2
clone size: -
V gene: TRBV21-1
CDR3 DNA: TGTGCCAGCAGCAAAGGGCGACAGGGGGAGCACTATGGCTACACCTTC
CDR3 protein: CASSKGRQGEHYGYTF

D gene: -
J gene: TRBJ2-4
clone size: -
V gene: TRBV28
CDR3 DNA: TGTGCCAGCAGTTTATTTGGGGGCCGGAGCATTCAGTACTTC
CDR3 protein: CASSLFGGRSIQYF

D gene: -
J gene: TRBJ2-5
clone size: -
V gene: TRBV7-3
CDR3 DNA: TGTGCCAGCAGCTTAACGCGCCAGGAGACCCAGTACTTC
CDR3 protein: CASSLTRQETQYF

D gene: -
J gene: TRBJ2-3
clone size: once
V gene: TRBV4-1
CDR3 DNA: TGCGCCAGCAGCCAAGGAGACAGAATAGGAGATACGCAGTATTTT
CDR3 protein: CASSQGDRIGDTQYF

D gene: -
J gene: TRBJ2-3
clone size: -
V gene: TRBV5-4
CDR3 DNA: TGTGCCAGCAGCTATGGAGGGGGGGCCACAGATACGCAGTATTTT
CDR3 protein: CASSYGGGATDTQYF

D gene: -
J gene: TRBJ1-2
clone size: once
V gene: TRBV4-2
CDR3 DNA: TGTGCCAGCAGCCAAGAACCGGGACGAATCTATGGCTACACCTTC
CDR3 protein: CASSQEPGRIYGYTF

D gene: TRBD1
J gene: TRBJ1-3
clone size: -
V gene: TRBV6-6
CDR3 DNA: TGTGCCAGCAGTCGGCGAACGGGACAGACCCGAAACACCATATATTTT
CDR3 protein: CASSRRTGQTRNTIYF

D gene: TRBD1
J gene: TRBJ2-2
clone size: -
V gene: TRBV9
CDR3 DNA: TGTGCCAGCAGACAGGGGGCCGGGGAGCTGTTTTTT
CDR3 protein: CASRQGAGELFF

D gene: -
J gene: TRBJ2-4
clone size: -
V gene: TRBV19
CDR3 DNA: TGTGCCAGTAGTACAGGGGCCAAAAACATTCAGTACTTC
CDR3 protein: CASSTGAKNIQYF

D gene: TRBD1
J gene: TRBJ1-2
clone size: -
V gene: TRBV5-1
CDR3 DNA: TGCGCCAGCAGCTTGATAGGACAGGGAGCCTATGGCTACACCTTC
CDR3 protein: CASSLIGQGAYGYTF

D gene: -
J gene: TRBJ2-2
clone size: -
V gene: TRBV28
CDR3 DNA: TGTGCCAGCAGTTGGTATAGGGAGAACACCGGGGAGCTGTTTTTT
CDR3 protein: CASSWYRENTGELFF

D gene: TRBD1
J gene: TRBJ1-1
clone size: -
V gene: TRBV11-3
CDR3 DNA: TGTGCCAGCAGCTCAATGACAGGGTGGAGCACTGAAGCTTTCTTT
CDR3 protein: CASSSMTGWSTEAFF

D gene: -
J gene: TRBJ2-1
clone size: -
V gene: TRBV19
CDR3 DNA: TGTGCCAGTAAAAAGCACGATGAGCAGTTCTTC
CDR3 protein: CASKKHDEQFF

D gene: TRBD2
J gene: TRBJ2-1
clone size: -
V gene: TRBV7-2
CDR3 DNA: TGTGCCAGCAGCCCCCGACTAGCGGGGGGGCAACAGCAGTTCTTC
CDR3 protein: CASSPRLAGGQQQFF

D gene: TRBD1
J gene: TRBJ2-7
clone size: -
V gene: TRBV4-3
CDR3 DNA: TGCGCCAGCAGCCAAGATGGACAGGGCTCCTACGAGCAGTACTTC
CDR3 protein: CASSQDGQGSYEQYF

D gene: TRBD1
J gene: TRBJ1-5
clone size: once
V gene: TRBV19
CDR3 DNA: TGTGCCAGTAGTACGGGACAGGGGGCCCAAGGCAATCAGCCCCAGCATTTT
CDR3 protein: CASSTGQGAQGNQPQHF

D gene: -
J gene: TRBJ2-1
clone size: -
V gene: TRBV30
CDR3 DNA: TGTGCCTGGAGGGGTATAGAGGGGGGTTTCAATGAGCAGTTCTTC
CDR3 protein: CAWRGIEGGFNEQFF

D gene: -
J gene: TRBJ1-3
clone size: -
V gene: TRBV27
CDR3 DNA: TGTGCCAGCAGTGTGAGGGGGGGCTCTGGAAACACCATATATTTT
CDR3 protein: CASSVRGGSGNTIYF

D gene: -
J gene: TRBJ1-2
clone size: -
V gene: TRBV6-5
CDR3 DNA: TGTGCCAGCAGTAACCCGGGGGCAGGGAGTGGCTACACCTTC
CDR3 protein: CASSNPGAGSGYTF

D gene: TRBD2
J gene: TRBJ2-5
clone size: -
V gene: TRBV5-1
CDR3 DNA: TGCGCCAGCAGCTGGGGGACTAGCCTCCAAGAGACCCAGTACTTC
CDR3 protein: CASSWGTSLQETQYF

D gene: -
J gene: TRBJ2-2
clone size: -
V gene: TRBV25-1
CDR3 DNA: TGTGCCGGCAGGGCCTCGGGGTGGGGTACCGGGGAGCTGTTTTTT
CDR3 protein: CAGRASGWGTGELFF

D gene: TRBD1
J gene: TRBJ1-1
clone size: -
V gene: TRBV6-1
CDR3 DNA: TGTGCCAGCAGTGATGGGACAGGGTCGGGCAGCACTGAAGCTTTCTTT
CDR3 protein: CASSDGTGSGSTEAFF

D gene: -
J gene: TRBJ2-7
clone size: -
V gene: TRBV28
CDR3 DNA: TGTGCCAGCAGTCTTGGGACCCCTCCCGAGCAGTACTTC
CDR3 protein: CASSLGTPPEQYF

D gene: -
J gene: TRBJ1-5
clone size: -
V gene: TRBV11-3
CDR3 DNA: TGTGCCAGCAGCTTTAATCAGCCCCAGCATTTT
CDR3 protein: CASSFNQPQHF

D gene: -
J gene: TRBJ1-1
clone size: once
V gene: TRBV19
CDR3 DNA: TGTGCCAGTAGTACTCCCAGGAGTTTCCAGAACACTGAAGCTTTCTTT
CDR3 protein: CASSTPRSFQNTEAFF

D gene: TRBD2
J gene: TRBJ2-7
clone size: -
V gene: TRBV5-1
CDR3 DNA: TGCGCCAGCAGCGGGAGCGGGGGGCCCTACGAGCAGTACTTC
CDR3 protein: CASSGSGGPYEQYF

D gene: -
J gene: TRBJ2-5
clone size: -
V gene: TRBV28
CDR3 DNA: TGTGCCAGCAGTTTACCAGAAAACCAAGAGACCCAGTACTTC
CDR3 protein: CASSLPENQETQYF

D gene: -
J gene: TRBJ2-2
clone size: -
V gene: TRBV4-1
CDR3 DNA: TGCGCCAGCAGCCAAGCCGCCCTCTCCCCCGGGGAGCTGTTTTTT
CDR3 protein: CASSQAALSPGELFF

D gene: TRBD2
J gene: TRBJ2-1
clone size: -
V gene: TRBV19
CDR3 DNA: TGTGCCAGTAAGAGAGGATCCAGCGGGGGGGCAAAGCAGTTCTTC
CDR3 protein: CASKRGSSGGAKQFF

D gene: -
J gene: TRBJ1-2
clone size: -
V gene: TRBV10-3
CDR3 DNA: TGTGCCATCAGTGAGTCGACCGGCTACACCTTC
CDR3 protein: CAISESTGYTF

D gene: -
J gene: TRBJ2-5
clone size: -
V gene: TRBV10-3
CDR3 DNA: TGTGCCATATCATCCCCTCCTAGCGAAGAGACCCAGTACTTC
CDR3 protein: CAISSPPSEETQYF